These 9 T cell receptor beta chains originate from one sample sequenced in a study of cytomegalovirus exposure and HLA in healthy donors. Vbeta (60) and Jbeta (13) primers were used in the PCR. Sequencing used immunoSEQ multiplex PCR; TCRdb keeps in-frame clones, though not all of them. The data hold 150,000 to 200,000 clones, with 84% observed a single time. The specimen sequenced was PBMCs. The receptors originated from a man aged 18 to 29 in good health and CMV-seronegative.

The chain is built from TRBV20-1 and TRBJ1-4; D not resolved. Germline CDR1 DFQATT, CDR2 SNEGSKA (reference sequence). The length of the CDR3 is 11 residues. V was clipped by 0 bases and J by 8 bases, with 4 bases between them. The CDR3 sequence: CSAREAEKLFF. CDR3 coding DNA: TGCAGTGCTAGAGAAGCCGAAAAACTGTTTTTT.

CDR3 loop: CASSLAWREAGELFF. The CDR3 bases are TGCGCCAGCAGCTTGGCCTGGCGGGAGGCCGGGGAGCTGTTTTTT. The chain has TRBV5-1 and TRBJ2-2; TRBD2 matches 8 bases. This CDR3 has 15 amino acids. The V gene end was trimmed by 0 bases and the J gene end by 6 bases; junction bases not matched to a gene: 4. Germline-derived CDR1 and CDR2 are SGHRS and YFSETQ. Together with reference TRBV5-1 and TRBJ2-2, the CDR3 gives the full variable domain: KAGVTQTPRYLIKTRGQQVTLSCSPISGHRSVSWYQQTPGQGLQFLFEYFSETQRNKGNFPGRFSGRQFSNSRSEMNVSTLELGDSALYLCASSLAWREAGELFFGEGSRLTVL.

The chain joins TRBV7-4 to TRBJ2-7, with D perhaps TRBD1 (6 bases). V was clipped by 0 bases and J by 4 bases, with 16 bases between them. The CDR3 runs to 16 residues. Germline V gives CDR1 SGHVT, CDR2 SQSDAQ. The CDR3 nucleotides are TGTGCCAGCAGCTTAGCTTACAGGGTAAGGGCTTACGAGCAGTACTTC. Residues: CASSLAYRVRAYEQYF.

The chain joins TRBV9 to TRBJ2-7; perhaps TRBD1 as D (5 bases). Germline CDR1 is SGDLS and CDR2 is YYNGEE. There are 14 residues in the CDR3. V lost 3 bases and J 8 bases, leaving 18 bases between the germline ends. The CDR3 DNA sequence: TGTGCCAGCAGCGAGGGGCCCGCGGTCCCCCAGCAGTACTTC. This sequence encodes CASSEGPAVPQQYF.

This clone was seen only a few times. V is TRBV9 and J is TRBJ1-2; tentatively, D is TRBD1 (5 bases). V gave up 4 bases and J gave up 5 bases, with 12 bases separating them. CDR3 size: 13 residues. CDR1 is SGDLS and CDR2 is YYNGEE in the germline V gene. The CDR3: CASSIQGSYGYTF. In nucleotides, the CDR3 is TGTGCCAGCAGCATCCAGGGTTCGTATGGCTACACCTTC.

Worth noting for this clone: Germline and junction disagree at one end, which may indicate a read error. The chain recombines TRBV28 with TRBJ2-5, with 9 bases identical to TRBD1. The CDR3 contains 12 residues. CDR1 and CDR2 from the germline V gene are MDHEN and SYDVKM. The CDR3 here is CASSVGQGEGHF. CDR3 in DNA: TGTGCCAGCAGCGTGGGACAGGGCGAAGGGCACTTC.

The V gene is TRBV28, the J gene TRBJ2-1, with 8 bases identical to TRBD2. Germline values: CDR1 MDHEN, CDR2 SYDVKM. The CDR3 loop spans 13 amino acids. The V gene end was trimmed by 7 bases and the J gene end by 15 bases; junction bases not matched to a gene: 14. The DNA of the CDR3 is TGTGCCAGCAAGTATAGCGGGGCCCCCCGAGGGTTCTTC. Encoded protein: CASKYSGAPRGFF.

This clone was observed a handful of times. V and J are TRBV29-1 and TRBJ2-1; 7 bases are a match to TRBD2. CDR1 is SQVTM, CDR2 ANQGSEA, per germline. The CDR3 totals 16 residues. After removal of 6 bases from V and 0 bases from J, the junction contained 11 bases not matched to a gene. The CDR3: CSVAGEDGYSYNEQFF. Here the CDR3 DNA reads TGCAGCGTGGCGGGGGAGGACGGCTACTCCTACAATGAGCAGTTCTTC.

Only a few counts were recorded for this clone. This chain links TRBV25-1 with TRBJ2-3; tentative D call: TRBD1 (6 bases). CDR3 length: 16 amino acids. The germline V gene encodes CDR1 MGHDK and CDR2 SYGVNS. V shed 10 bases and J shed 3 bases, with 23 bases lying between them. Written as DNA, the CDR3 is TGTGCCACTTCTCACGGGGCAGGGGCTCTAACAGATACGCAGTATTTT. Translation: CATSHGAGALTDTQYF.